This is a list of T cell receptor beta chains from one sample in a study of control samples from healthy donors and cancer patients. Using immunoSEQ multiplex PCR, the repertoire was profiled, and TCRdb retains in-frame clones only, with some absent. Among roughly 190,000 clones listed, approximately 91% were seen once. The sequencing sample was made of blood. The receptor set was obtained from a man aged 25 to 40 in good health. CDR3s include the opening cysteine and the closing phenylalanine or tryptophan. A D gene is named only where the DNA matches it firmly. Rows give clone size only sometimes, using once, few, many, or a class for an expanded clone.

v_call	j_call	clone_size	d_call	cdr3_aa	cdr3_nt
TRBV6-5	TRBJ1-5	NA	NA	CASSRVDSNQPQHF	TGTGCCAGCAGTAGGGTTGATAGCAATCAGCCCCAGCATTTT
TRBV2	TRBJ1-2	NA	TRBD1	CASSGQGGYGYTF	TGTGCCAGCAGTGGTCAGGGGGGATATGGCTACACCTTC
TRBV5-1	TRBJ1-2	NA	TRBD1	CASSPDGTDGYTF	TGCGCCAGCAGCCCGGATGGGACAGATGGCTACACCTTC
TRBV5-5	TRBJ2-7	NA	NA	CASSPTGTLSSYEQYF	TGTGCCAGCAGCCCCACAGGGACCCTAAGCTCCTACGAGCAGTACTTC
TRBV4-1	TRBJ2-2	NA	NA	CASTSSGTGELFF	TGCGCCAGCACATCTTCGGGGACCGGGGAGCTGTTTTTT
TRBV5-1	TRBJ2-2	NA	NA	CASSLSGPGGASGELFF	TGCGCCAGCAGCTTGTCTGGTCCGGGGGGCGCGTCCGGGGAGCTGTTTTTT
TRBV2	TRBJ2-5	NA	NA	CASKRDRNEETQYF	TGTGCCAGCAAGCGGGACAGAAATGAAGAGACCCAGTACTTC
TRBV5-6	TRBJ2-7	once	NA	CASSPRAARQYF	TGTGCCAGCAGCCCGCGGGCGGCGAGGCAGTACTTC
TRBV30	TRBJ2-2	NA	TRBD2	CAVQRGGNTGELFF	TGTGCCGTCCAGCGGGGGGGCAACACCGGGGAGCTGTTTTTT
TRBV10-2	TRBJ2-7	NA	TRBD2	CASSLPGTSGPYEQYF	TGCGCCAGCAGCCTCCCGGGGACTAGCGGTCCCTACGAGCAGTACTTC
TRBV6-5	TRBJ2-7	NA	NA	CASSYGAETYEQYF	TGTGCCAGCAGTTACGGGGCGGAAACCTACGAGCAGTACTTC
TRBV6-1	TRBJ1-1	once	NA	CASSEFGGGLNTEAFF	TGTGCCAGCAGTGAATTTGGGGGGGGCCTGAACACTGAAGCTTTCTTT
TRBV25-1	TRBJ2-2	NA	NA	CASATDPNTGELFF	TGTGCCAGCGCTACAGACCCGAACACCGGGGAGCTGTTTTTT
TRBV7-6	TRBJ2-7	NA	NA	CASSWGDQGSGEQYF	TGTGCCAGCAGCTGGGGGGACCAGGGGTCCGGCGAGCAGTACTTC
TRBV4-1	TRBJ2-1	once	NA	CASRWTDYIDPYNEQFF	TGCGCCAGCAGGTGGACAGATTACATAGACCCTTACAATGAGCAGTTCTTC
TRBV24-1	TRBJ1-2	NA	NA	CATSDLGKTGIRDSGYTF	TGTGCCACCAGTGATTTGGGAAAGACTGGGATACGAGATTCTGGCTACACCTTC
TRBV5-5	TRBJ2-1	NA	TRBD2	CASSLLQASGVGNEQFF	TGTGCCAGCAGCTTGTTGCAGGCCAGCGGGGTTGGCAATGAGCAGTTCTTC
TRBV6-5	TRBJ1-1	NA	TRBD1	CASSHGQGNTEAFF	TGTGCCAGCAGCCACGGACAGGGGAACACTGAAGCTTTCTTT
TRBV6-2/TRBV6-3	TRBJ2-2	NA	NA	CASSQTTGNTGELFF	TGTGCCAGCAGTCAAACTACGGGCAACACCGGGGAGCTGTTTTTT
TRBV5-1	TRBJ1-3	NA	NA	CASRLQGPGNTIYF	TGCGCCAGCAGGTTACAGGGCCCTGGAAACACCATATATTTT
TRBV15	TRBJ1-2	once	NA	CATSRSSTWNYGYTF	TGTGCCACCAGCAGATCCTCGACTTGGAACTATGGCTACACCTTC
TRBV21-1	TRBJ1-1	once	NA	CASSKPGLASTEAFF	TGTGCCAGCAGCAAACCAGGGCTTGCGAGCACTGAAGCTTTCTTT
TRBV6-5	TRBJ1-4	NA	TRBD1	CASRDRGFDNEKLFF	TGTGCCAGCAGGGACAGGGGCTTCGATAATGAAAAACTGTTTTTT
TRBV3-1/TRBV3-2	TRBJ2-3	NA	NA	CASSPLGADTQYF	TGTGCCAGCAGCCCCCTCGGGGCAGATACGCAGTATTTT
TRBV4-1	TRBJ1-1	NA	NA	CASSQPVRGEAFF	TGCGCCAGCAGCCAACCTGTCAGGGGTGAAGCTTTCTTT
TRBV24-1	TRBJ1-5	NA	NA	CATSDSELRPQHF	TGTGCCACCAGTGATTCAGAGTTGCGGCCCCAGCATTTT
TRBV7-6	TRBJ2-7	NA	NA	CASSPAGFQEQYF	TGTGCCAGCAGCCCGGCGGGATTTCAAGAGCAGTACTTC
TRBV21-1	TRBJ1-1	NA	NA	CASRDRGPPRVKNTEAFF	TGTGCCAGCAGAGACAGGGGTCCCCCACGCGTCAAGAACACTGAAGCTTTCTTT
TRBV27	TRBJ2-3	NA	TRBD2	CASSGGAPDTQYF	TGTGCCAGCAGCGGGGGGGCCCCAGATACGCAGTATTTT
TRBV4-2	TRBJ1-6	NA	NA	CASSQGDGGPPSSYNSPLHF	TGTGCCAGCAGCCAAGGGGACGGGGGGCCACCGAGCTCCTATAATTCACCCCTCCACTTT
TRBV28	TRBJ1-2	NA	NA	CGLRSPYGYTF	TGTGGCCTGCGCTCTCCCTATGGCTACACCTTC
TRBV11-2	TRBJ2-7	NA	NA	CASSSYSYEQYF	TGTGCCAGCAGCAGTTACTCCTACGAGCAGTACTTC
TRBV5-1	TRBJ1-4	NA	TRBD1	CASSFRGINEKLFF	TGCGCCAGCAGCTTCAGGGGGATTAATGAAAAACTGTTTTTT
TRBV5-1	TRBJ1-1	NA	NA	CASSLAPGASTEAFF	TGCGCCAGCAGCTTGGCCCCAGGGGCTAGCACTGAAGCTTTCTTT
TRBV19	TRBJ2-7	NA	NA	CASSIAPATGDEQYF	TGTGCCAGTAGTATTGCTCCAGCCACCGGCGACGAGCAGTACTTC
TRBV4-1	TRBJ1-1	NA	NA	CASSQDAGGLSTEAFF	TGCGCCAGCAGCCAAGATGCGGGGGGCTTAAGCACTGAAGCTTTCTTT
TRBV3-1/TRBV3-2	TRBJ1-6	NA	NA	CASSQDRGNRDVSPLHF	TGTGCCAGCAGCCAAGATAGAGGGAACAGGGATGTGTCACCCCTCCACTTT
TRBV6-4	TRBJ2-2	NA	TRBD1	CASSLTGGGNTGELFF	TGTGCCAGCAGTCTCACAGGGGGCGGGAACACCGGGGAGCTGTTTTTT
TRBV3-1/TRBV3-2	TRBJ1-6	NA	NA	CASSQHTGFSPLHF	TGTGCCAGCAGCCAACACACAGGCTTTTCACCCCTCCACTTT
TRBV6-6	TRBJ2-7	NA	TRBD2	CASTRLAGGPDEQYF	TGTGCCAGCACCCGACTAGCGGGGGGGCCGGATGAGCAGTACTTC
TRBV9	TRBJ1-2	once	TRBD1	CASSVGGGGLFFGYTF	TGTGCCAGCAGCGTAGGAGGAGGGGGCCTTTTCTTTGGCTACACCTTC
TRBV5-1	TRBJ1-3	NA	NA	CASSLDPSGNTIYF	TGCGCCAGCAGCTTGGATCCATCTGGAAACACCATATATTTT
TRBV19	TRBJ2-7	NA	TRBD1	CASSIGTGVYEQYF	TGTGCCAGTAGTATAGGGACAGGGGTCTACGAGCAGTACTTC
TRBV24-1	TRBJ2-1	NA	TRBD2	CATSASGGAINEQFF	TGTGCCACCAGTGCAAGCGGGGGGGCCATCAATGAGCAGTTCTTC